Below, 18 T cell receptor beta chains from the same sample are listed, as sequenced in a study of T cells in Graves' hyperthyroidism and ophthalmopathy. TCR beta CDR3 region amplification was performed from RNA transcripts. A first-round RT-PCR of the TCR CDR3 used the HTBI primer set. TCRdb redid the calling of the multiplex PCR reads with MiXCR, one entry per CDR3 protein. The sample records under 450,000 distinct CDR3 sequences, roughly 15% being singletons. Sequencing was performed on blood. The receptors derive from a woman aged 25 to 45 with Graves' hyperthyroidism that later progressed to Graves' ophthalmopathy.

The sample holds many counts of this clonotype. The V gene is TRBV11-2, the J gene TRBJ2-7; 9 bases fit TRBD1. Germline CDR1 SGHAT, CDR2 FQNNGV. The CDR3 sequence is 14 residues long. The CDR3 sequence: CMSRQGEHSYEQYF. CDR3 sequence (DNA): TGTATGAGTAGACAGGGGGAACACTCCTACGAGCAGTACTTC.

This clonotype was recorded many times. In nucleotides, the CDR3 is TGTGCCAGCATTTCATGGGGGAGTCCAGATACGCAGTATTTT. Its protein is CASISWGSPDTQYF. This chain links TRBV6-1 with TRBJ2-3; D is tentatively TRBD1 or TRBD2 (5 bases each). The length of the CDR3 is 14 residues. The V gene lost 7 bases and the J gene lost 4 bases, with 15 bases spanning the gap. In germline, CDR1 is MNHNS, CDR2 SASEGT.

This clonotype was seen ten or more times. CDR3 sequence: CASSLGLPTEAFF. The CDR3, as DNA: TGTGCCAGCAGCTTGGGACTGCCAACTGAAGCTTTCTTT. This chain joins TRBV7-9 and TRBJ1-1; D possibly corresponds to TRBD1 (5 bases). In germline, CDR1 is SEHNR, CDR2 FQNEAQ (reference sequence). The CDR3 is 13 residues long. Trimming left V 3 bases short and J 5 bases short, with 10 bases between.

Ten or more counts support this clonotype. J is TRBJ1-2 and V is TRBV27; no firm D call. Trimming took off 2 bases at V and 5 bases at J, with 9 bases between the two ends. The CDR3 has 13 residues. The germline CDR1 and CDR2 sequences are MNHEY and SMNVEV (reference sequence). CDR3 sequence: CASSLAGFYGYTF. The CDR3 bases are TGTGCCAGCAGTTTAGCGGGGTTTTATGGCTACACCTTC.

The J gene is TRBJ2-7, the V gene TRBV15; 11 bases are shared with TRBD2. The V gene end was trimmed by 5 bases and the J gene end by 4 bases; junction bases not matched to a gene: 4. From germline, CDR1 is LNHNV and CDR2 YYDKDF (reference sequence). The CDR3 length is 14 residues. This CDR3 reads CATSSTSGKYEQYV. For the CDR3, the DNA is TGTGCCACCAGCTCGACTAGCGGGAAGTACGAGCAGTACGTC.

The V and J genes are TRBV10-1 and TRBJ2-1; no clear D. Germline V CDR1 and CDR2: WNHNN, SYGVQD (reference sequence). Between the trimmed V and J ends, which lost 6 bases and 2 bases, there was a span of 14 bases. The length of the CDR3 is 15 residues. CDR3 loop: CASSDPGQPYNEQFF. DNA of the CDR3: TGCGCCAGCAGCGACCCAGGCCAGCCCTACAATGAGCAGTTCTTC.

This clonotype was observed many times. This chain joins TRBV20-1 and TRBJ2-7, with D hard to call. The CDR3 is 14 amino acids. Trimming shortened V by 1 base and J by 2 bases, and 12 bases separated the two germline ends. CDR1 is DFQATT and CDR2 is SNEGSKA in the germline V gene (reference sequence). CDR3 coding DNA: TGCAGTGCTAGAGGTTCCAACCAGGCCTACGAGCAGTACTTC. Its translation is CSARGSNQAYEQYF.

This clonotype was detected only a few times. This chain joins TRBV6-2 or TRBV6-3 and TRBJ1-1, with no clear D. Germline values: CDR1 MNHEY, CDR2 SVGEGT. The V end lost 7 bases, the J end lost 8 bases, and 17 bases lay between the germline ends. The CDR3 has 13 residues. The CDR3 sequence: CASIHYGATEAFF. The CDR3 DNA sequence: TGTGCCAGCATTCATTACGGAGCGACAGAAGCTTTCTTT.

This clonotype has at least ten counts. This chain joins TRBV7-9 and TRBJ1-2, with 9 bases matching TRBD1. This CDR3 contains 14 residues. Looked up from germline, CDR1 is SEHNR and CDR2 is FQNEAQ (reference sequence). Trimming removed 2 bases from V and 7 bases from J; junction bases left unmatched: 5. The CDR3, as DNA: TGTGCCAGCAGCTTACCTACAGGGGGCCGTGGCTACACCTTC. Translation gives CASSLPTGGRGYTF.

This clonotype was recorded many times. J is TRBJ2-7 and V is TRBV11-2; no reliable D call. The V gene lost 1 base and the J gene lost 2 bases, with 6 bases spanning the gap. The CDR3 runs 13 residues. The germline gives CDR1 SGHAT, CDR2 FQNNGV. CDR3 in DNA: TGTGCCAGCAGCTTAGTACAGACCTACGAGCAGTACTTC. Translated, it gives CASSLVQTYEQYF.

The chain's CDR3 is CASSYRVETEAFF. The CDR3 DNA sequence: TGCGCCAGCAGCTACAGGGTTGAGACTGAAGCTTTCTTT. The rearrangement joins TRBV4-1 to TRBJ1-1, with D perhaps matching TRBD1 (6 bases). The CDR3 has 13 amino acids. Germline values: CDR1 MGHRA, CDR2 YSYEKL. Trimming stripped 5 bases from V and 5 bases from J, with 12 bases between.

This clonotype was counted at least ten times. This rearrangement joins TRBV6-5 to TRBJ1-1; D unclear. The CDR3 totals 14 residues. In germline, CDR1 is MNHEY, CDR2 SVGAGI. Trimming took off 2 bases at V and 2 bases at J, with 9 bases between the two ends. For the CDR3, the DNA is TGTGCCAGCAGTTACCTGCCCCGTAACACTGAAGCTTTCTTT. Amino acid sequence: CASSYLPRNTEAFF.

Ten or more counts support this clonotype. The chain has TRBV20-1 and TRBJ1-2; 7 bases agree with TRBD1. In germline, CDR1 is DFQATT, CDR2 SNEGSKA (reference sequence). V lost 0 bases, J lost 4 bases, and 5 bases stayed unmatched. There are 14 residues in the CDR3. CDR3 in amino acids: CSARDHGDSYGYTF. CDR3 in DNA: TGCAGTGCTAGAGATCATGGGGACAGCTATGGCTACACCTTC.

The chain is built from TRBV29-1 and TRBJ2-2; D is unclear. This CDR3 contains 14 residues. V was clipped by 6 bases and J by 1 base, with 12 bases between them. The germline CDR1 and CDR2 sequences are SQVTM and ANQGSEA. The CDR3 spells CSVFDGVNTGELFF. CDR3 nucleotides: TGCAGCGTCTTCGACGGTGTGAACACCGGGGAGCTGTTTTTT.

The sample holds many counts of this clonotype. V gene TRBV5-5 combines with J gene TRBJ1-5; 7 nucleotides agree with TRBD1. The CDR3 consists of 16 residues. Germline assignment: CDR1 SGHKS and CDR2 YYEKEE (reference sequence). Germline trimming cut 5 bases from V and 9 bases from J; bases unmatched to any gene: 17. This CDR3 reads CASRLAHTGAHLPQHF. In DNA form, the CDR3 reads TGTGCCAGCAGGTTAGCCCATACAGGGGCCCACCTGCCCCAGCATTTT. The full variable domain, with the rest looked up from reference TRBV5-5 and TRBJ1-5, is DAGVTQSPTHLIKTRGQQVTLRCSPISGHKSVSWYQQVLGQGPQFIFQYYEKEERGRGNFPDRFSARQFPNYSSELNVNALLLGDSALYLCASRLAHTGAHLPQHFGDGTRLSIL.

The DNA of the CDR3 is TGTGCCACCAGCAGAGATCGGGCAGGGGGGCTTCGCCGCACAGATACGCAGTATTTT. It translates to CATSRDRAGGLRRTDTQYF. This chain connects TRBV15 to TRBJ2-3; TRBD1 might be the D (7 bases). This CDR3 region has 19 residues. From germline, CDR1 is LNHNV and CDR2 YYDKDF (reference sequence). The ends were cut back, 0 bases at V and 1 base at J, with 20 bases in the middle.

This clonotype was seen at least ten times. The chain joins TRBV7-9 to TRBJ1-1, with D perhaps TRBD1 (6 bases). The germline gives CDR1 SEHNR, CDR2 FQNEAQ (reference sequence). The CDR3 extends over 18 amino acids. Trimming took 5 bases from V and 5 from J, leaving 27 bases between them. Written as DNA, the CDR3 is TGTGCCAGCAGCACCGTCCCCGTGGTGCGGGGGCGAAGTACTGAAGCTTTCTTT. The encoded protein is CASSTVPVVRGRSTEAFF.

This clonotype showed up many times. CDR3: CATSRDKPIPSGGAVDTQYF. The CDR3 DNA is TGTGCCACCAGCAGGGACAAACCTATACCTAGCGGGGGGGCGGTAGATACGCAGTATTTT. This chain links TRBV15 with TRBJ2-3; the match to TRBD2 covers 12 bases. V dropped 3 bases and J dropped 5; count of bases not matched to a gene: 18. This CDR3 comprises 20 residues. The V gene's germline CDR1 is LNHNV and CDR2 YYDKDF (reference sequence).